The 27 T cell receptor beta chains presented below share a single source sample, sequenced in a study of chemoradiotherapy in HPV16-positive cancers (dated by TCRdb to between 2021 and 2023). Library preparation employed the immunoSEQ multiplex PCR assay. As stored in TCRdb, this immuneACCESS dataset retains in-frame rearrangements with V and J assigned. A fraction of the clones does not appear; measured against another copy, unresolved V genes explain less than half of the discrepancy, and the remainder lacks a known reason. This sample gives just under 7,000 clones in total; about 79% of them show up just once. The ten largest make up 3.6% of the sample. Specimen collection occurred from a patient who underwent chemoradiotherapy. These receptors were obtained from a human donor with HPV-associated anogenital cancer.

The chain joins TRBV25-1 to TRBJ1-2; weak D call: TRBD1 (5 bases). V was clipped by 6 bases and J by 8 bases, with 16 bases between them. Germline lookup yields CDR1 MGHDK and CDR2 SYGVNS. This CDR3 is 13 amino acids long. As DNA, the CDR3 is TGTGCCAGCAGAGGGACGGAGTTGGGAGGCTACACCTTC. Residues: CASRGTELGGYTF.

The V call is TRBV5-1, the J call TRBJ2-7; the match to TRBD2 covers 9 bases. The CDR3 consists of 15 residues. Losses at the gene ends were 3 bases for V and 4 bases for J; bases not matched to a gene: 8. Germline assignment: CDR1 SGHRS and CDR2 YFSETQ. The CDR3 nucleotides are TGCGCCAGCAGCTCACAAGGACTAGCGACGTACGAGCAGTACTTC. Amino acid sequence: CASSSQGLATYEQYF.

V usage is TRBV4-1 and J usage is TRBJ1-5; no reliable D call. V gave up 4 bases and J gave up 4 bases, with 14 bases separating them. This CDR3 region has 15 residues. CDR1 and CDR2 (germline): MGHRA, YSYEKL. The CDR3 DNA is TGCGCCAGCAGCCCGATGGACGGGTTAAATCAGCCCCAGCATTTT. Translating gives CASSPMDGLNQPQHF.

The chain's CDR3 is CASRLTNQPQHF. CDR3 sequence (DNA): TGTGCCAGCAGACTCACCAATCAGCCCCAGCATTTT. The V and J genes are TRBV6-6 and TRBJ1-5, with D unclear. The CDR3 has 12 residues. Trimming removed 6 bases at V and 3 bases at J, with 6 bases between. Germline V CDR1 and CDR2: MNHNY, SVGAGI (reference sequence).

The gene calls are TRBV10-3 and TRBJ1-6; D is unresolved. Deletions cut 0 bases from V and 7 bases from J, with 7 bases between. The CDR3 runs 14 residues. Germline V gene sequence: CDR1 ENHRY, CDR2 SYGVKD. The CDR3 nucleotides read TGTGCCATCAGTGAGTCCCCGGGGAATTCACCCCTCCACTTT. Its translation: CAISESPGNSPLHF.

In its sample, this clone was seen once. V usage is TRBV5-1 and J usage is TRBJ1-1; TRBD1 matches 8 bases. The V and J ends lost 2 bases and 0 bases, in that order; junction bases with no gene match: 3. Germline CDR1 and CDR2: SGHRS and YFSETQ. This CDR3 region has 15 residues. CDR3 DNA sequence: TGCGCCAGCAGCTTAGGACAGGGATTGAACACTGAAGCTTTCTTT. It specifies CASSLGQGLNTEAFF.

V usage is TRBV7-2 and J usage is TRBJ2-7; D call uncertain. The CDR3 sequence is 14 residues long. Trimming pared 6 bases from V and 0 bases from J, leaving 12 bases between. Per germline, CDR1 SGHTA and CDR2 FQGNSA. This CDR3 reads CASSLELSSYEQYF. The CDR3, as DNA: TGTGCCAGCAGTCTCGAACTGAGCTCCTACGAGCAGTACTTC.

This clone has more than one count but fewer than ten. The rearrangement uses TRBV28 and TRBJ1-5; no firm D call. The CDR3 has 11 residues. V was clipped by 5 bases and J by 4 bases, with 3 bases between them. CDR1 is MDHEN and CDR2 is SYDVKM in the germline V gene. The CDR3: CASSQNQPQHF. For the CDR3, the DNA is TGTGCCAGCAGTCAAAATCAGCCCCAGCATTTT.

The chain uses TRBV5-1 and TRBJ2-3; 7 bases match TRBD2. This CDR3 region has 14 residues. With V trimmed by 6 bases and J by 4 bases, 8 bases remained unmatched. Germline lookup yields CDR1 SGHRS and CDR2 YFSETQ. CDR3 protein: CASTLGGGSDTQYF. The CDR3 DNA reads TGCGCCAGCACTCTTGGGGGGGGGTCAGATACGCAGTATTTT.

The chain combines TRBV6-1 with TRBJ1-1; D remains unclear. V was shortened by 8 bases and J by 0 bases, with 7 bases between the two germline ends. Germline V gene lookup returns CDR1 MNHNS and CDR2 SASEGT. This CDR3 has 12 residues. The DNA for the CDR3 is TGTGCCAGCTTTAGGCTGAACACTGAAGCTTTCTTT. Protein product: CASFRLNTEAFF.

This chain links TRBV28 with TRBJ1-6, with TRBD1 matching 8 bases. The CDR3 is 15 amino acids. CDR1 and CDR2 from the germline V gene are MDHEN and SYDVKM. Unmatched junction bases numbered 10, after V lost 5 bases and J lost 10 bases. CDR3 bases: TGTGCCAGCAGTGATGGCGACAGGGGAAGCTCACCCCTCCACTTT. Protein sequence: CASSDGDRGSSPLHF.

The chain recombines TRBV11-3 with TRBJ1-4; maybe TRBD1 (5 bases). CDR3 size: 15 residues. The V and J ends lost 0 bases and 8 bases respectively, with 13 bases between them. Germline lookup yields CDR1 SGHNT and CDR2 YENEEA. Here the CDR3 DNA reads TGTGCCAGCAGCTTAGATGGGGCAGGGAGAGAAAAACTGTTTTTT. Its translation is CASSLDGAGREKLFF.

The J gene is TRBJ1-2, the V gene TRBV28, with TRBD1 identical over 9 bases. The V gene's germline CDR1 is MDHEN and CDR2 SYDVKM. CDR3 length equals 15 residues. With 5 bases clipped from V and 4 bases from J, the junction kept 8 bases outside the gene matches. The CDR3 region is CASSPWTGVSYGYTF. CDR3 sequence (DNA): TGTGCCAGCAGTCCATGGACAGGGGTGAGCTATGGCTACACCTTC.

In DNA form, the CDR3 reads TGTGCCTGGATGGATAGAGGCAAGCGGGGCTACACCTTC. It specifies CAWMDRGKRGYTF. This chain links TRBV30 with TRBJ1-2; D is unresolved. CDR3 length equals 13 residues. Germline V CDR1 and CDR2: GTSNPN, SVGIG (reference sequence). Trimming pared 4 bases from V and 8 bases from J, leaving 17 bases between.

The sample holds a few counts of this clone. The genes are TRBV14 and TRBJ1-1; the D gene is possibly TRBD1 (5 bases). Germline CDR1 SGHDN, CDR2 FVKESK. This CDR3 has 16 residues. Trimming stripped 0 bases from V and 0 bases from J, with 11 bases between. CDR3 nucleotides: TGTGCCAGCAGCCAAGATGGAAGGGGCATGAACACTGAAGCTTTCTTT. Translated, it gives CASSQDGRGMNTEAFF.

This clone was seen a handful of times. The chain combines TRBV20-1 with TRBJ1-5; D is ambiguous. The CDR3 runs 11 residues. CDR1 is DFQATT, CDR2 SNEGSKA, per germline (reference sequence). The germline V and J ends were trimmed by 2 bases and 6 bases, with 5 bases remaining between them. CDR3 sequence reads: CSARIGQPQHF. The DNA of the CDR3 is TGCAGTGCTAGAATCGGTCAGCCCCAGCATTTT.

On this clone: An end of the junction differs from the germline gene, which may be a read error. The chain is built from TRBV6-5 and TRBJ1-2; weak D call: TRBD1 (6 bases). From germline, CDR1 is MNHEY and CDR2 SVGAGI. This CDR3 comprises 14 residues. CDR3 nucleotide sequence: TGTGCCACCAGTAGGGGGAGCCCTAACTATGGCTACACCTTC. Its translation: CATSRGSPNYGYTF.

This chain uses TRBV7-2 with TRBJ1-1; no clear D. Trimming removed 1 base at V and 3 bases at J, with 6 bases between. The CDR3 totals 13 residues. CDR1 is SGHTA, CDR2 FQGNSA, per germline. CDR3 in DNA: TGTGCCAGCAGCTTAGGGTGGTACACTGAAGCTTTCTTT. It codes for CASSLGWYTEAFF.

The chain joins TRBV19 to TRBJ2-7, with D perhaps given as TRBD1 or TRBD2 (6 bases each). This CDR3 comprises 15 residues. The germline gives CDR1 LNHDA, CDR2 SQIVND (reference sequence). V was clipped by 4 bases and J by 3 bases, with 16 bases between them. The CDR3 DNA is TGTGCCAGTAGTAGATCAGGGGACTCAGTCTACGAGCAGTACTTC. Protein: CASSRSGDSVYEQYF.

The chain employs TRBV27 and TRBJ2-5; D not certain. Germline assignment: CDR1 MNHEY and CDR2 SMNVEV (reference sequence). This CDR3 spans 16 amino acids. The germline V and J ends were trimmed by 0 bases and 5 bases, with 16 bases remaining between them. CDR3 DNA sequence: TGTGCCAGCAGTTTATCTACCCCGGTCTGGGCGGAGACCCAGTACTTC. It yields the protein CASSLSTPVWAETQYF.

The chain carries TRBV4-2 and TRBJ2-5, with TRBD1 matching over 7 bases. The DNA end favors TRBJ2-7, so the J call may be wrong. The germline CDR1 and CDR2 sequences are LGHNA and YNFKEQ. The CDR3 sequence is 14 residues long. The CDR3 DNA follows: TGTGCCAGCAGCCGAGACAGGGCTTCCTACGAGCAGTACTTC. It codes for CASSRDRASYEQYF.

V is TRBV5-1 and J is TRBJ2-6; D remains unclear. In germline, CDR1 is SGHRS, CDR2 YFSETQ. The CDR3 extends over 15 amino acids. V lost 0 bases, J lost 6 bases, and 10 bases lay in between. The CDR3 spells CASSLEPSTANVLTF. For the CDR3, the DNA is TGCGCCAGCAGCTTGGAGCCAAGCACGGCCAACGTCCTGACTTTC.

This clone was detected only once. The chain joins TRBV30 to TRBJ2-7; 9 bases are a match to TRBD2. Losses at the gene ends were 3 bases for V and 4 bases for J; bases not matched to a gene: 13. This CDR3 comprises 16 residues. In germline, CDR1 is GTSNPN, CDR2 SVGIG (reference sequence). CDR3 residues: CAWRGTWASGTYEQYF. DNA for the CDR3: TGTGCCTGGAGGGGGACTTGGGCTAGCGGGACTTACGAGCAGTACTTC.

The V gene is TRBV19, the J gene TRBJ1-4; D ambiguous. V lost 6 bases and J lost 3, with 11 bases in between. Per germline, CDR1 LNHDA and CDR2 SQIVND (reference sequence). The CDR3 runs to 14 residues. Here the CDR3 reads CASRSGLANEKLFF. In DNA form, the CDR3 reads TGTGCCAGTAGGTCGGGGTTGGCTAATGAAAAACTGTTTTTT.

This chain joins TRBV10-3 and TRBJ1-5, with 10 bases identical to TRBD1. J was trimmed by 4 bases and V by 6 bases; bases with no gene match: 6. In germline, CDR1 is ENHRY, CDR2 SYGVKD. The CDR3 is 15 amino acids. The CDR3 here is CAISLGQGENQPQHF. The CDR3 nucleotides are TGTGCCATCAGCCTCGGACAGGGGGAGAATCAGCCCCAGCATTTT.

This chain joins TRBV19 and TRBJ1-3; maybe TRBD1 (5 bases). CDR3 length: 17 residues. Deletions cut 5 bases from V and 0 bases from J, with 17 bases between. CDR1 and CDR2 (germline): LNHDA, SQIVND (reference sequence). CDR3: CASSGTGATISGNTIYF. The CDR3 bases are TGTGCCAGTAGTGGTACAGGAGCGACGATCTCTGGAAACACCATATATTTT.

V usage is TRBV9 and J usage is TRBJ2-2; D is perhaps TRBD1 (6 bases). V shed 0 bases and J shed 5 bases, with 11 bases lying between them. CDR3 length: 15 residues. Per the germline V gene, CDR1 is SGDLS and CDR2 is YYNGEE. CDR3 amino acids: CASSVGPGETGELFF. The CDR3 coding sequence is TGTGCCAGCAGCGTAGGGCCAGGGGAGACCGGGGAGCTGTTTTTT.